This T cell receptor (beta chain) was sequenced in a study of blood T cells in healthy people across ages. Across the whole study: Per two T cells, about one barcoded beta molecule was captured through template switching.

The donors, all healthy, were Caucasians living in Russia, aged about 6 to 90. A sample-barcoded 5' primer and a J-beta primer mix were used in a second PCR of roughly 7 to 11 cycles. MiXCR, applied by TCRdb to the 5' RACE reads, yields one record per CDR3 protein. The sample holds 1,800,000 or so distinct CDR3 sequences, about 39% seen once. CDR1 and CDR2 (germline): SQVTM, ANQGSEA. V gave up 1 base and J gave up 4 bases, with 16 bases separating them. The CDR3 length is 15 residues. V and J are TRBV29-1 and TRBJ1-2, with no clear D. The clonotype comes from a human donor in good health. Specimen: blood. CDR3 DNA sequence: TGCAGCGTTGAAGCTGGGGTGGGCAGCCTCTATGGCTACACCTTC. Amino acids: CSVEAGVGSLYGYTF.